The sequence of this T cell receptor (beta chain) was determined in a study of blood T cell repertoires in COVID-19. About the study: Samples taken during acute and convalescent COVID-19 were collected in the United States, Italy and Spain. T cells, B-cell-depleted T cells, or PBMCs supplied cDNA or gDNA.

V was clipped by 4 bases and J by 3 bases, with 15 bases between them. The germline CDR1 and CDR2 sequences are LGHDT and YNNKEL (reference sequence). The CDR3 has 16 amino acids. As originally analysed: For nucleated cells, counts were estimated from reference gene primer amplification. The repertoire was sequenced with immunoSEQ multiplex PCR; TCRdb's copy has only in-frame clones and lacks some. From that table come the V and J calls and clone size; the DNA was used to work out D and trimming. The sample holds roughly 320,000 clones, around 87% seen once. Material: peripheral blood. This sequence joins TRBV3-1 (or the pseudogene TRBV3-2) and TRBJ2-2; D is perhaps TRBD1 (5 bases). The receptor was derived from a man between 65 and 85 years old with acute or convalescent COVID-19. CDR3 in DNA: TGTGCCAGCAGCCCCGAAGGTGGCAGGGACACCGGGGAGCTGTTTTTT. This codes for CASSPEGGRDTGELFF.